Following are 8 T cell receptor beta chains from one sample sequenced in a study of shared clonotypes between healthy human individuals. Method: immunoSEQ multiplex PCR; TCRdb's copy keeps in-frame clones and lacks some. The sample gives roughly 1,500,000 clones, 95% to 99% of which show up once; roughly 0.45% is in the top ten. The sample taken for sequencing was naive CD4+ T cells sorted from blood. Stated subset: CD45RA+ positively selected. These receptors were obtained from a man younger than 40 in good health.

The rearrangement joins TRBV18 to TRBJ2-5; tentative D call: TRBD2 (6 bases). The CDR3 runs to 15 residues. The ends were cut back, 3 bases at V and 0 bases at J, with 11 bases in the middle. From germline, CDR1 is KGHSH and CDR2 LQKENI. The CDR3 coding sequence is TGTGCCAGCTCACCTCAACTAGCCCACCAAGAGACCCAGTACTTC. It yields the protein CASSPQLAHQETQYF.

This chain uses TRBV4-1 with TRBJ2-1; 9 bases agree with TRBD2. With V trimmed by 1 base and J by 7 bases, 5 bases remained unmatched. The CDR3 totals 15 residues. Germline V gene lookup returns CDR1 MGHRA and CDR2 YSYEKL. The CDR3 loop reads CASSQVAGVGNEQFF. The DNA of the CDR3 is TGCGCCAGCAGCCAAGTAGCGGGGGTTGGTAATGAGCAGTTCTTC.

The chain couples TRBV7-3 to TRBJ2-3, with no clear D. Trimming took 0 bases from V and 3 from J, leaving 13 bases between them. Germline V CDR1 and CDR2: SGHTA, FQGTGA. This CDR3 has 16 amino acids. CDR3 loop: CASSLTADLVTDTQYF. The CDR3 nucleotides are TGTGCCAGCAGCTTAACTGCGGACCTTGTAACAGATACGCAGTATTTT.

The chain recombines TRBV11-2 with TRBJ2-1; 8 bases are a match to TRBD1. The junction had 3 bases not matched to a gene; V was cut back by 1 base and J by 7 bases. Germline CDR1 reads SGHAT; CDR2 reads FQNNGV. CDR3 length: 14 residues. CDR3 sequence reads: CASSLVRGRNEQFF. The CDR3 nucleotides read TGTGCCAGCAGCTTAGTCAGGGGGCGAAATGAGCAGTTCTTC.

The V gene is TRBV29-1, the J gene TRBJ2-5; perhaps TRBD2 as D (5 bases). Germline CDR1 reads SQVTM; CDR2 reads ANQGSEA. V was pared by 8 bases and J by 2 bases, with 12 bases between. The CDR3 has 12 amino acids. CDR3 nucleotides: TGCAGCTTGATCGGGGTTCAAGAGACCCAGTACTTC. Translated: CSLIGVQETQYF.

The V call is TRBV2, the J call TRBJ2-7, with a tentative D call TRBD1 (6 bases). This CDR3 comprises 21 residues. With 5 bases removed from V and 2 bases from J, the gap between germline ends came to 34 bases. Looked up from germline, CDR1 is SNHLY and CDR2 is FYNNEI. This chain's CDR3 is CASSPEGPPRTAITRAYEQYF. CDR3 DNA: TGTGCCAGCAGTCCGGAAGGACCGCCGAGGACAGCCATTACAAGAGCCTACGAGCAGTACTTC.

As for this clone: At one end, the junction sequence differs from germline, possibly due to a read error. The gene calls are TRBV19 and TRBJ2-7; D is unclear. The germline gives CDR1 LNHDA, CDR2 SQIVND (reference sequence). The CDR3 runs to 9 residues. Here the CDR3 reads CEENYEQYF. For the CDR3, the DNA is TGCGAGGAGAACTACGAGCAGTACTTC.

The sample holds one count of this clone. The rearrangement joins TRBV7-2 to TRBJ1-1, with 7 bases aligning to TRBD1. From germline, CDR1 is SGHTA and CDR2 FQGNSA. CDR3 length equals 13 residues. The junction had 7 bases not matched to a gene; V was cut back by 5 bases and J by 7 bases. The CDR3 sequence: CASSRDRVGEAFF. The CDR3 DNA follows: TGTGCCAGCAGCAGAGACAGGGTCGGTGAAGCTTTCTTT.